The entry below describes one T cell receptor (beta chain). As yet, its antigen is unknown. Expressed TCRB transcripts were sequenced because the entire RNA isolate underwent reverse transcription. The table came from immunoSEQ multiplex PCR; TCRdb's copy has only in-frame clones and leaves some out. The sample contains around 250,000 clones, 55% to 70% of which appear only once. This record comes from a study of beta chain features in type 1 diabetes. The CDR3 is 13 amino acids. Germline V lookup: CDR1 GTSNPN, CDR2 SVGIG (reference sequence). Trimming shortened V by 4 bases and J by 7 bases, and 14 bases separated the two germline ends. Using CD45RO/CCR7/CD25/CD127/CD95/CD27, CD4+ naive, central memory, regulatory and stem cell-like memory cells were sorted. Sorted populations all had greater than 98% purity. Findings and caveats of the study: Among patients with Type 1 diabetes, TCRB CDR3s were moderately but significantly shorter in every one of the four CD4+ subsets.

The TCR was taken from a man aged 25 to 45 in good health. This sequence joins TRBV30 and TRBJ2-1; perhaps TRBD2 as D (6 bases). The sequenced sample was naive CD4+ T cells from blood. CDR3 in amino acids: CAWTGRGNNEQFF. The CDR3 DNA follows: TGTGCCTGGACCGGCCGGGGGAATAATGAGCAGTTCTTC.